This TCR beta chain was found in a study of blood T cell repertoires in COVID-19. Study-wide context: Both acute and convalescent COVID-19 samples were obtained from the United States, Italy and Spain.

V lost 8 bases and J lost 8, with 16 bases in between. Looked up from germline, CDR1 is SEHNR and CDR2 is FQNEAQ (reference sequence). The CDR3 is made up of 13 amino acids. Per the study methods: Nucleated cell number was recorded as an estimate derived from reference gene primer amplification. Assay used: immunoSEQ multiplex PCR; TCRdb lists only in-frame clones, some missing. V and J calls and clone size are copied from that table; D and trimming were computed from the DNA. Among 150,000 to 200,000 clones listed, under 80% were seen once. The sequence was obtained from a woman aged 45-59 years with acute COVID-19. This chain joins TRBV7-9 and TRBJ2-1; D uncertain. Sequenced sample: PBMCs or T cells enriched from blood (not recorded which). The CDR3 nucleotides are TGTGCCAGCTCTCCGGTAGCCCGCGATGAGCAGTTCTTC. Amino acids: CASSPVARDEQFF.